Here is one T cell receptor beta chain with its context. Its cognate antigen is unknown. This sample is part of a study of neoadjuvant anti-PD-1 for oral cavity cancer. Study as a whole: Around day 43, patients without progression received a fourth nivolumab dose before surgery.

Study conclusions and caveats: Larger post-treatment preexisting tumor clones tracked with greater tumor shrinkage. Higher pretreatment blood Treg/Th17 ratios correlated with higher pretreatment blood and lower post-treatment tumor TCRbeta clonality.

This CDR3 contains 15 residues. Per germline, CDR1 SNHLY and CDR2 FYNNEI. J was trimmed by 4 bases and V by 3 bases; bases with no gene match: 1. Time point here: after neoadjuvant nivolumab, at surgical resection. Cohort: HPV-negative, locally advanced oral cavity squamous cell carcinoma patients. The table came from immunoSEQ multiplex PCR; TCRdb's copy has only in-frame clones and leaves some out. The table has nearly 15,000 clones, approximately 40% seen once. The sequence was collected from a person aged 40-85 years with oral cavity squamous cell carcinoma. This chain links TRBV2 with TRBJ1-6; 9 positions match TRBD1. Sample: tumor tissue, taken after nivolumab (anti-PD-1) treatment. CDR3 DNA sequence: TGTGCCAGCAGTGATGGGACAGGGTATAATTCACCCCTCCACTTT. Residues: CASSDGTGYNSPLHF.